These T cell receptor beta chains were read from a single sample in a study of cytomegalovirus exposure and HLA in healthy donors. Libraries were prepared by immunoSEQ multiplex PCR; TCRdb keeps only in-frame clonotypes and omits some of them. The sample includes some 150,000 clones, 73% of them seen just once. The sequenced sample consisted of PBMCs. The receptors shown here come from a human donor in good health. CDR3s leave out the opening cysteine and the closing phenylalanine or tryptophan.

>TRBJ2-2|TRBV19
ASTQSQTNTGELF
>TRBJ2-7|TRBV7-9
ASSVATGYEQY
>TRBJ1-1|TRBV5-5
ASSTWTLNTEAF
>TRBJ2-1|TRBV19
ASSIAGTSAYNEQF
>-|TRBV4-1
ASSHHPGQGLGSYEQY
>TRBJ2-1|TRBV2
ASGVTSHEQF
>TRBJ1-4|TRBV9
ASSVALTKNEKLF
>TRBJ1-2|TRBV14
ASSQVPGGAGYT
>TRBJ1-5|TRBV7-8
ASSSGQVSNQPQH
>TRBJ2-1|TRBV15
ATSRDLWAGNEQF
>TRBJ2-7|TRBV6-1
ATGRGTPTDEQY
>TRBJ2-2|TRBV10-3
AISEPATNTGELF
>TRBJ2-1|TRBV27
ASSPSSGRGRYNEQF
>TRBJ1-2|TRBV4-1
ASSQQGAEYGYT
>TRBJ2-5|TRBV27
ASKQGAGETQY
>TRBJ2-1|TRBV15
ATSRDRETAYNEQF
>TRBJ2-3|TRBV25-1
ASSRGTDTQY
>TRBJ2-1|TRBV11-2
ASSSHLRTQSANEQF
>TRBJ2-3|TRBV7-3
ASQDNTDTQY
>TRBJ2-1|TRBV19
ASSPGQAISYNEQF
>TRBJ2-7|TRBV14
ASSPSGTPDEQY
>TRBJ1-2|TRBV6-4
ASSDGDGEVNGYT
>TRBJ1-1|TRBV7-2
ASSLEGANTEAF
>TRBJ2-7|TRBV28
ASETGWDSGGSDTYEQY
>TRBJ2-3|TRBV6-1
ASSELVSTDTQY
>TRBJ2-5|TRBV9
ASSVAGNGGETQY
>TRBJ2-1|TRBV7-6
ASSLARTGVDNEQF
>TRBJ1-1|TRBV5-6
ASSPATVNTEAF
>TRBJ1-5|TRBV6-5
ASSRDGDEAQPQH
>TRBJ2-1|TRBV27
ASSGQGSGNEQF
>TRBJ2-5|TRBV4-2
ASSPGRGAGGPRETQY
>TRBJ1-4|TRBV2
ASSEDTQNEKLF
>TRBJ2-7|TRBV5-1
ASSWTSGRYEQY
>TRBJ2-1|TRBV7-8
ASSLVGTASTYNEQF
>TRBJ2-5|TRBV6-5
ASRTQGRETQY
>TRBJ2-1|TRBV14
ASSRQVAGEQF
>TRBJ1-5|TRBV2
ASSTGTGGFSNQPQH
>TRBJ2-1|TRBV7-9
ASSLVGLYNEQF
>TRBJ1-2|TRBV29-1
SVVEGARSGYT
>TRBJ2-2|TRBV19
ASRERGAANTGELF
>TRBJ1-2|TRBV5-1
ASSLYQNPYGYT
>TRBJ1-4|TRBV7-9
ASTLTPQAPNEKLF
>TRBJ1-4|TRBV6-5
ASSYFPPGNEKLF
>TRBJ2-5|TRBV6-4
ASVEATPIAARYQETQY
>TRBJ1-5|TRBV11-2
ASSSTPGPDQPQH
>TRBJ2-1|TRBV9
ASSVDGRSYNEQF
>TRBJ1-5|TRBV19
ASSIGQGWQPQH
>TRBJ2-1|TRBV11-2
ASSTLAGGTHNEQF